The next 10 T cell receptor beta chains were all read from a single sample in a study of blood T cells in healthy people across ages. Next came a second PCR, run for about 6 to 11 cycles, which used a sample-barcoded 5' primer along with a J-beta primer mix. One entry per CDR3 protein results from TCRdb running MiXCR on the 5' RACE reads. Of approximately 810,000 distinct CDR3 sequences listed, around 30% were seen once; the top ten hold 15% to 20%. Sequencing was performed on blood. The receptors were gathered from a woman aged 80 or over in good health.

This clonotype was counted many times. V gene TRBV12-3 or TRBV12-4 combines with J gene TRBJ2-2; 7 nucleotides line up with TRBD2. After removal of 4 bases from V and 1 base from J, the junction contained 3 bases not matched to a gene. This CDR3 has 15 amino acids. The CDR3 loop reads CASSWASGNTGELFF. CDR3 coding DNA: TGTGCCAGCAGTTGGGCTAGCGGGAACACCGGGGAGCTGTTTTTT.

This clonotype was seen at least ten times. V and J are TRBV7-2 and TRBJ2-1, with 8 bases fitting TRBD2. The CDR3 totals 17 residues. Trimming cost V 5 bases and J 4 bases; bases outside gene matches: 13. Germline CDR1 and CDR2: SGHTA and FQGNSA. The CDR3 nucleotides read TGTGCCAGCAGCGACACCCCAAGCGGGGGCCTTTACAATGAGCAGTTCTTC. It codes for CASSDTPSGGLYNEQFF. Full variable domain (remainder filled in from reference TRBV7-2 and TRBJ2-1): GAGVSQSPSNKVTEKGKDVELRCDPISGHTALYWYRQSLGQGLEFLIYFQGNSAPDKSGLPSDRFSAERTGGSVSTLTIQRTQQEDSAVYLCASSDTPSGGLYNEQFFGPGTRLTVL.

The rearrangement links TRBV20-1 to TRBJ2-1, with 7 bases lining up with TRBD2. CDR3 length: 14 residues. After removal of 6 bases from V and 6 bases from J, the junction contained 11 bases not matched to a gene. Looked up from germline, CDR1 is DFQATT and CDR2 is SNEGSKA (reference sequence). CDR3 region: CSAGRESPFNEQFF. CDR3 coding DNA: TGCAGTGCGGGGCGGGAGTCCCCCTTCAATGAGCAGTTCTTC.

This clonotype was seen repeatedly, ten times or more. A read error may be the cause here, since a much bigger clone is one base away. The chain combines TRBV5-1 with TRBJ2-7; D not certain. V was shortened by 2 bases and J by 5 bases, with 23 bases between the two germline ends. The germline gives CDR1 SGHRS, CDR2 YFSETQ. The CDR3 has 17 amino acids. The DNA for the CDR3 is TGCGCCAGCAGCTTTGGCCCCATTAGCCGTACGGGTCACGAGCAGTACTTC. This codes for CASSFGPISRTGHEQYF. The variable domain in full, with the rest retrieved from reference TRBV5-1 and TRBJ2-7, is KAGVTQTPRYLIKTRGQQVTLSCSPISGHRSVSWYQQTPGQGLQFLFEYFSETQRNKGNFPGRFSGRQFSNSRSEMNVSTLELGDSALYLCASSFGPISRTGHEQYFGPGTRLTVT.

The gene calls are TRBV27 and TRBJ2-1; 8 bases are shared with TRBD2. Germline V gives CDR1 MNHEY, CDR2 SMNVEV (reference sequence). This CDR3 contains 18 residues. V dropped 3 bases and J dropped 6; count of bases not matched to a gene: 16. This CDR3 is CASSLAGGGGGIGNEQFF. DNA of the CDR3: TGTGCCAGCAGTTTGGCCGGGGGGGGCGGAGGGATAGGCAATGAGCAGTTCTTC.

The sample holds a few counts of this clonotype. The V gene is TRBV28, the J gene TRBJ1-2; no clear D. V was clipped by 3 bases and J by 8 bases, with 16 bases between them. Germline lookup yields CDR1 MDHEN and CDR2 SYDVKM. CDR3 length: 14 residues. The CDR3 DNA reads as TGTGCCAGCAGTTTTTCCCTCTCCCTGGCCGGCTACACCTTC. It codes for CASSFSLSLAGYTF.

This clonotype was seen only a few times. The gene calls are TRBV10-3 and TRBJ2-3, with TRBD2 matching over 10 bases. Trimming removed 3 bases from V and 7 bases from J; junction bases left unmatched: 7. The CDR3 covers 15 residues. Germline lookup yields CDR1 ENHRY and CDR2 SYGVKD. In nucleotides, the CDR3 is TGTGCCATCAGTGACAGCGGGGGGGCCGAAAATACGCAGTATTTT. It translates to CAISDSGGAENTQYF.

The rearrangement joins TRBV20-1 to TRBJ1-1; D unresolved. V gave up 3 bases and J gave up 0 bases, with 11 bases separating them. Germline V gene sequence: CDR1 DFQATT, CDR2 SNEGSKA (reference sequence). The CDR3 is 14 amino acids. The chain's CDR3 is CSASRSYMNTEAFF. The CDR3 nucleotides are TGCAGTGCTAGTCGTTCGTACATGAACACTGAAGCTTTCTTT.

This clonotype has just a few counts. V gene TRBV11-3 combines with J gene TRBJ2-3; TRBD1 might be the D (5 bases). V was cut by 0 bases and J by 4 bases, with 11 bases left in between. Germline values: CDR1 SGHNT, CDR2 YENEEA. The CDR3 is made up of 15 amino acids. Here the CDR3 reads CASSLDQDSADTQYF. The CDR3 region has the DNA TGTGCCAGCAGCTTAGATCAAGACAGCGCAGATACGCAGTATTTT.

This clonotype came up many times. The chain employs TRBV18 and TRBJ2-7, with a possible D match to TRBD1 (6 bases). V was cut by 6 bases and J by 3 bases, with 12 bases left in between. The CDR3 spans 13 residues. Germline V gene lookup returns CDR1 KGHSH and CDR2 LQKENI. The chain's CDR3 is CASSDRVFYEQYF. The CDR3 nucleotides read TGTGCCAGCTCGGACAGAGTCTTCTACGAGCAGTACTTC.